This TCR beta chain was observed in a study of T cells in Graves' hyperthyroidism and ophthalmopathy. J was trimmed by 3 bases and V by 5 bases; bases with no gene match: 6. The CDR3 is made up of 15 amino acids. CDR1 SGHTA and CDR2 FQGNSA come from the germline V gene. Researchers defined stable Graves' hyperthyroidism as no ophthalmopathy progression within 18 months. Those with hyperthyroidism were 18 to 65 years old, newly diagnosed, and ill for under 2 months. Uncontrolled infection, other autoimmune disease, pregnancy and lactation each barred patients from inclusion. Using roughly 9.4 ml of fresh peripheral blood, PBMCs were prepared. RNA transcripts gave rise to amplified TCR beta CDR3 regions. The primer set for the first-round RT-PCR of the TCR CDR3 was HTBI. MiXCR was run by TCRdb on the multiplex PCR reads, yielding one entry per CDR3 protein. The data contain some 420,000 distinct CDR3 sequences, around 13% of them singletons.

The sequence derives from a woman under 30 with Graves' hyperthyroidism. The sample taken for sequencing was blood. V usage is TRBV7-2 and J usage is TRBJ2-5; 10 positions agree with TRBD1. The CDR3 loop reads CASSLDRGNKETQYF. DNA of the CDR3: TGTGCCAGCAGCCTGGACAGGGGGAATAAAGAGACCCAGTACTTC. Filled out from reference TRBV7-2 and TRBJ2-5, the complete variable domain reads GAGVSQSPSNKVTEKGKDVELRCDPISGHTALYWYRQSLGQGLEFLIYFQGNSAPDKSGLPSDRFSAERTGGSVSTLTIQRTQQEDSAVYLCASSLDRGNKETQYFGPGTRLLVL.